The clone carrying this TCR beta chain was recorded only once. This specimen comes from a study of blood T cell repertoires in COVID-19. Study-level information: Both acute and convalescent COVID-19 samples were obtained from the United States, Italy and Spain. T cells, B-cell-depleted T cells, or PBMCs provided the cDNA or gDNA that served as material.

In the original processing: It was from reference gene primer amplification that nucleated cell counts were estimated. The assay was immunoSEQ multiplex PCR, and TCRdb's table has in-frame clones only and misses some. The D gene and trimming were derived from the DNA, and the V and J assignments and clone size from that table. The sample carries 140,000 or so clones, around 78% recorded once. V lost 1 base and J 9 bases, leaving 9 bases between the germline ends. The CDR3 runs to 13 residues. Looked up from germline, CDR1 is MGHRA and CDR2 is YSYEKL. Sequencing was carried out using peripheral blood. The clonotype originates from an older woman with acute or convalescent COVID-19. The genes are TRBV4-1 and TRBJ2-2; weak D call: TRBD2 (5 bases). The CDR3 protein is CASSQAGVRELFF. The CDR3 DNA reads TGCGCCAGCAGCCAAGCCGGGGTTCGGGAGCTGTTTTTT.